This section outlines one T cell receptor (beta chain) sequence together with its context. Its antigen is currently unknown. The authors ran the assay at deep level. Clones were sequenced by immunoSEQ multiplex PCR, and TCRdb holds only the in-frame ones, with some missing. This table holds about 2.1 million clones, around 93% found once. This entry comes from a study of shared clonotypes between healthy human individuals. Regarding the study as a whole: Only a few donors were included, so the genetic and exposure-history diversity represented was limited.

Naivety among CD8 cells was defined by CD45RO negativity and positive CCR7 selection, thereby excluding terminally differentiated effector memory CD45RA+ cells. The sequenced sample consisted of naive CD8+ T cells from PBMCs. The clonotype originates from a young man in good health. Some clones in this sample may be carry-over from other donors' samples.

The CDR3 DNA reads TGTGCCAGCAGCGTACAGCCAGGGGGAAACTACGAGCAGTACTTC. This translates into CASSVQPGGNYEQYF. V and J are TRBV9 and TRBJ2-7; 7 nucleotides align to TRBD1. CDR3 size: 15 residues. CDR1 is SGDLS, CDR2 YYNGEE, per germline. V lost 1 base, J lost 3 bases, and 7 bases stayed unmatched.